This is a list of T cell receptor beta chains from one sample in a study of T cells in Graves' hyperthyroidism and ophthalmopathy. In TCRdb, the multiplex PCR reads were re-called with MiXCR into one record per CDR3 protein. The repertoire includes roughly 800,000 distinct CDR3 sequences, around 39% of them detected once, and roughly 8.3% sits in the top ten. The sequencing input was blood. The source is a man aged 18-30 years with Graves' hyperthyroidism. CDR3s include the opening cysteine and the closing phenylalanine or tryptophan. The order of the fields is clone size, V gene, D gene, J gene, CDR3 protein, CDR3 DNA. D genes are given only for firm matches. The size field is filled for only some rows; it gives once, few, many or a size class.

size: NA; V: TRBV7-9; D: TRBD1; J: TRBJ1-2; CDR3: CASSPDRGKGHYGYTF; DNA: TGTGCCAGCAGCCCTGACAGGGGAAAAGGCCACTATGGCTACACCTTC
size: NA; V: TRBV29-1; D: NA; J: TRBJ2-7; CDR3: CSVGVCASSLTDGYEQYF; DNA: NA
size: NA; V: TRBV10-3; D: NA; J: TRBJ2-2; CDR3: CASRENANTGELFF; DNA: TGTGCCAGCAGGGAAAATGCTAACACCGGGGAGCTGTTTTTT
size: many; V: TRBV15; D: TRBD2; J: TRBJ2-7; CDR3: CATSRTSGYEQYF; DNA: TGTGCCACCAGTAGGACTAGCGGCTACGAGCAGTACTTC
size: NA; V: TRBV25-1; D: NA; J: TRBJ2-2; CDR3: CASSRDFSTGELFF; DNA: TGTGCCAGCAGTCGGGACTTTTCTACCGGGGAGCTGTTTTTT
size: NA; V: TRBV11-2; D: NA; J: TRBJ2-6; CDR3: CASSVETGGTGANVLTF; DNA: TGTGCCAGCAGCGTGGAGACGGGGGGCACTGGGGCCAACGTCCTGACTTTC
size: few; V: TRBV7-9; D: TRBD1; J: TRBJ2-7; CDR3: CASSLGKDRRWNEQYF; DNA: TGTGCCAGCAGCTTGGGAAAGGACAGGAGGTGGAACGAGCAGTACTTC
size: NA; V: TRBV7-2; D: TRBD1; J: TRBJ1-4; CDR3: CASSTDRLKLGEKLFF; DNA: TGTGCCAGCAGCACGGACAGGCTAAAACTGGGAGAAAAACTGTTTTTT
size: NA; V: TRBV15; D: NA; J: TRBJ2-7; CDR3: CATSSFTDFYEQYF; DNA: TGTGCCACCAGCAGTTTTACAGACTTCTACGAGCAGTACTTC
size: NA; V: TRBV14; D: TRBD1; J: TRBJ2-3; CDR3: CASSERSGTGEDTQYF; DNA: TGTGCCAGCAGTGAAAGATCCGGGACAGGGGAAGATACGCAGTATTTT
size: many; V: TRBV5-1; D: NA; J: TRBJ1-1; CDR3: CASSLQNMNTEAFF; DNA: TGCGCCAGCAGCTTGCAGAACATGAACACTGAAGCTTTCTTT
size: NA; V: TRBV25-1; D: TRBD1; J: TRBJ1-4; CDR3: CASSPPRQGIGQKLFF; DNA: TGCGCCAGCAGCCCCCCTCGACAGGGGATAGGTCAAAAACTGTTTTTT
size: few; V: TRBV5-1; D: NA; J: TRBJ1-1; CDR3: CASSLADSSITEAFF; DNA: TGCGCCAGCAGCTTGGCGGACAGTTCGATTACTGAAGCTTTCTTT
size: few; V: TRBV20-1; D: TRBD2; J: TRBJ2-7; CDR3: CSATGTRDYEQYF; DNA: TGCAGTGCTACCGGGACTAGGGACTACGAGCAGTACTTC
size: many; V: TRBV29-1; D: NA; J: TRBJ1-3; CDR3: CSVDTTGSGNTIYF; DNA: TGCAGCGTTGACACGACAGGCTCTGGAAACACCATATATTTT
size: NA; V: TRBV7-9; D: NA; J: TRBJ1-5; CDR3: CASSVGAGTVGETQHF; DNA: TGTGCCAGCAGCGTAGGAGCCGGCACGGTAGGAGAGACCCAGCATTTT
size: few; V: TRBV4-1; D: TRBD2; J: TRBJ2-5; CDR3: CASSQDPGLVGTQYF; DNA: TGCGCCAGCAGCCAAGATCCGGGACTAGTCGGGACCCAGTACTTC
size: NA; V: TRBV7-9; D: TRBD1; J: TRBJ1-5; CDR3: CASSRDRDRYQPQHF; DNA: TGTGCCAGCAGCAGGGACAGGGACCGGTATCAGCCCCAGCATTTT
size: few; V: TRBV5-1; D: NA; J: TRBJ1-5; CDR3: CASSFGRSGEPQHF; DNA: TGCGCCAGCAGCTTTGGACGGTCCGGGGAGCCCCAGCATTTT
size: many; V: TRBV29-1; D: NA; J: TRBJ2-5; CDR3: CSVEDDLRGALQETQYF; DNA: TGCAGCGTTGAAGATGACCTCAGGGGGGCCCTACAAGAGACCCAGTACTTC
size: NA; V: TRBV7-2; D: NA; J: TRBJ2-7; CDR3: CASSPGPAGEQYF; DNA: TGTGCCAGCAGCCCGGGACCGGCGGGGGAGCAGTACTTC
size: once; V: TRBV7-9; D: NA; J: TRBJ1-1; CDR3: CASSLEAGGCDTEAFF; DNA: TGTGCCAGCAGCCTGGAAGCGGGAGGATGCGACACTGAAGCTTTCTTT
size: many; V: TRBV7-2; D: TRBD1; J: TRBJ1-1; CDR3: CASSLSTGGLEAFF; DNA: TGTGCCAGCAGCTTATCAACAGGGGGTTTGGAAGCTTTCTTT
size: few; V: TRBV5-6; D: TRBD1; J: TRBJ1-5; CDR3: CASSTQGANQPQHF; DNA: TGTGCCAGCAGCACGCAGGGGGCCAATCAGCCCCAGCATTTT
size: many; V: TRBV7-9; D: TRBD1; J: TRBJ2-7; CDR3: CASRRDSSYEQYF; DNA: TGTGCCAGCAGACGGGACAGCAGCTACGAGCAGTACTTC
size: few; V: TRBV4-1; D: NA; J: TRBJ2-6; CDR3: CASSQTPLTGANVLTF; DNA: TGCGCCAGCAGCCAAACCCCCCTGACTGGGGCCAACGTCCTGACTTTC
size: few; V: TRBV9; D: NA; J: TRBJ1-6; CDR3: CASSVGIWEDNSPLHF; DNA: TGTGCCAGCAGCGTAGGAATATGGGAGGACAATTCACCCCTCCACTTT
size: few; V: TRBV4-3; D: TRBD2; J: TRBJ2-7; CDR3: CASSQTSGMMIEQYF; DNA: TGCGCCAGCAGCCAGACTAGCGGGATGATGATCGAGCAGTACTTC
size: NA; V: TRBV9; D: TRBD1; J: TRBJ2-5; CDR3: CASSVDGTGEETQYF; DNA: TGTGCCAGCAGCGTAGACGGGACAGGGGAAGAGACCCAGTACTTC
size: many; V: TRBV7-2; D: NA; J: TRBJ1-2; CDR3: CASSLILSGSYTF; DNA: TGTGCCAGCAGCTTAATTCTTTCAGGGTCATACACCTTC
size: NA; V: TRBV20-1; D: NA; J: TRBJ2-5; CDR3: CSASPGILETQYF; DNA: TGCAGTGCTAGTCCGGGGATTCTCGAGACCCAGTACTTC
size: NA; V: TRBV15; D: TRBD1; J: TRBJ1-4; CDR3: CATSRTGAAEKLFF; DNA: TGTGCCACCAGCAGGACAGGGGCCGCCGAAAAACTGTTTTTT